The clone carrying this T cell receptor (beta chain) was observed many times. Its antigen remains unknown. The data stem from a study of Graves' ophthalmopathy and Graves' hyperthyroidism. Amplification of TCR beta CDR3 regions used RNA transcripts. RT-PCR was first run with HTBI primers, then multiplex PCR in a second round. TCRdb analysed the multiplex PCR reads with MiXCR anew, one entry per CDR3 protein. The sample carries over a million distinct CDR3 sequences, about 40% recorded once. The study, taken as a whole, reports: Among thyroid clonotypes expanded above 0.001 frequency, most also appeared in blood. At about 69% sensitivity and 72.22% specificity, the model predicted progression of the ophthalmopathy.

The CDR3 contains 14 residues. The V gene lost 4 bases and the J gene lost 2 bases, with 15 bases spanning the gap. Germline CDR1 reads DFQATT; CDR2 reads SNEGSKA (reference sequence). The chain has TRBV20-1 and TRBJ2-7; either TRBD1 or TRBD2 may supply D (5 bases each). The sequenced sample consisted of peripheral blood or thyroid tissue (not recorded which). This receptor was taken from an adult man with Graves' hyperthyroidism. CDR3 bases: TGCAGTGCTACGACCGGGGACGGCCCCTACGAGCAGTACTTC. Protein sequence: CSATTGDGPYEQYF.